The 31 T cell receptor beta chains listed next were all sequenced from one sample in a study of blood T cell repertoires in COVID-19 (dated by TCRdb to the early 2020s). Library construction relied on the immunoSEQ multiplex PCR assay. In its TCRdb copy, this immuneACCESS table keeps in-frame sequences only and misses some clones. Where compared with another copy, unresolved V genes explain less than half of these, and the others have no known cause. The sample yields 310,000 or so clones; approximately 90% were counted once. The ten largest account for about 2% of the sample. Sequenced sample: peripheral blood. Every receptor here comes from a woman in her fifties or sixties who had recovered from COVID-19.

The chain employs TRBV6-2 or TRBV6-3 and TRBJ1-2; D is uncertain. This CDR3 is built from 17 residues. Trimming cost V 2 bases and J 1 base, with 17 bases left between them. Germline V gene lookup returns CDR1 MNHEY and CDR2 SVGEGT. CDR3 nucleotides: TGTGCCAGCAGTTACCACCCGGGTGGAATGGGTAACTATGGCTACACCTTC. This sequence encodes CASSYHPGGMGNYGYTF.

V and J are TRBV19 and TRBJ1-2, with D unclear. This CDR3 has 14 residues. The V gene lost 3 bases and the J gene lost 2 bases, with 10 bases spanning the gap. In germline, CDR1 is LNHDA, CDR2 SQIVND (reference sequence). The CDR3 coding sequence is TGTGCCAGTAGTATCGGACTGTTAAACTATGGCTACACCTTC. It translates to CASSIGLLNYGYTF.

The genes are TRBV15 and TRBJ2-3; 10 bases line up with TRBD2. CDR1 is LNHNV, CDR2 YYDKDF, per germline (reference sequence). This CDR3 is built from 16 residues. The V and J ends lost 3 bases and 3 bases, in that order; junction bases with no gene match: 6. Written as DNA, the CDR3 is TGTGCCACCAGCAGTGATCGGGGACTAGCGACAGATACGCAGTATTTT. Translated: CATSSDRGLATDTQYF.

The V call is TRBV19, the J call TRBJ2-3; the match to TRBD1 covers 7 bases. CDR1 and CDR2 (germline): LNHDA, SQIVND (reference sequence). The CDR3 is 14 amino acids. V lost 1 base to trimming and J lost 7 bases; unmatched junction nucleotides: 5. In DNA form, the CDR3 reads TGTGCCAGTAGTATAGGGACAGGACTTTATACGCAGTATTTT. Amino acid sequence: CASSIGTGLYTQYF.

V gene TRBV11-2 combines with J gene TRBJ2-5; 8 bases are shared with TRBD2. CDR1 is SGHAT, CDR2 FQNNGV, per germline. With V trimmed by 5 bases and J by 1 base, 12 bases remained unmatched. This CDR3 spans 17 amino acids. CDR3 DNA: TGTGCCAGCAGCCGCGGACCCTCCGGGGGGGGCCAAGAGACCCAGTACTTC. It specifies CASSRGPSGGGQETQYF.

This clone has only a few counts. The chain uses TRBV7-9 and TRBJ2-1; D might be TRBD1 (5 bases). V was pared by 5 bases and J by 12 bases, with 14 bases between. CDR3 size: 12 residues. CDR1 is SEHNR, CDR2 FQNEAQ, per germline (reference sequence). The CDR3 DNA reads TGTGCCAGCAGCACCGCAGGGTTAGGGCAGTTCTTC. This translates into CASSTAGLGQFF.

The chain joins TRBV6-4 to TRBJ2-1, with D perhaps TRBD2 (5 bases). Trimming pared 9 bases from V and 8 bases from J, leaving 8 bases between. Germline CDR1 and CDR2: MRHNA and SNTAGT. The CDR3 consists of 10 residues. CDR3 sequence reads: CARGRHEQFF. CDR3 sequence (DNA): TGTGCCAGAGGGAGACATGAGCAGTTCTTC.

This clone was counted between two and nine times. This rearrangement joins TRBV5-4 to TRBJ2-5, with TRBD2 matching over 8 bases. CDR1 and CDR2 (germline): SGHNT, YYREEE (reference sequence). V dropped 2 bases and J dropped 5; count of bases not matched to a gene: 5. This CDR3 comprises 14 residues. CDR3 nucleotide sequence: TGTGCCAGCAGCTTAGCGGGAGTACCGGAGACCCAGTACTTC. Translating gives CASSLAGVPETQYF.

The genes are TRBV7-9 and TRBJ2-2; 7 nucleotides align to TRBD2. Per the germline V gene, CDR1 is SEHNR and CDR2 is FQNEAQ (reference sequence). This CDR3 has 14 amino acids. Germline trimming cut 5 bases from V and 6 bases from J; bases unmatched to any gene: 6. CDR3 amino acids: CASSPYAGAGELFF. The CDR3 coding sequence is TGTGCCAGCAGCCCCTATGCGGGAGCCGGGGAGCTGTTTTTT.

As for this clone: Other nucleotide sequences in the sample specify the same CDR3. The rearrangement uses TRBV28 and TRBJ2-7; D gene ambiguous. With 2 bases removed from V and 4 bases from J, the gap between germline ends came to 6 bases. The germline V gene encodes CDR1 MDHEN and CDR2 SYDVKM. This CDR3 has 12 residues. The CDR3 DNA reads TGTGCCAGCAGTTTAGGCGGATACGAGCAGTACTTC. Its protein product is CASSLGGYEQYF.

The chain joins TRBV18 to TRBJ1-3; 10 bases line up with TRBD1. This CDR3 contains 16 residues. Trimming took 1 base from V and 8 from J; bases not matched to a gene: 8. Germline V gene sequence: CDR1 KGHSH, CDR2 LQKENI. The CDR3 reads CASSPQPGQGLDTIYF. The CDR3 bases are TGTGCCAGCTCACCACAACCGGGACAGGGGTTGGACACCATATATTTT.

The chain joins TRBV7-6 to TRBJ1-1; TRBD1 is a possible D gene (5 bases). Germline CDR1 reads SGHVS; CDR2 reads FNYEAQ. V shed 5 bases and J shed 0 bases, with 22 bases lying between them. The CDR3 runs 18 residues. This chain's CDR3 is CASSPPRRWTLMNTEAFF. CDR3 nucleotides: TGTGCCAGCAGCCCCCCTAGGCGGTGGACACTTATGAACACTGAAGCTTTCTTT. Looking up the rest from reference TRBV7-6 and TRBJ1-1 gives the full variable domain: GAGVSQSPRYKVTKRGQDVALRCDPISGHVSLYWYRQALGQGPEFLTYFNYEAQQDKSGLPNDRFSAERPEGSISTLTIQRTEQRDSAMYRCASSPPRRWTLMNTEAFFGQGTRLTVV.

The chain is built from TRBV5-1 and TRBJ2-1; a possible D gene is TRBD1 (6 bases). Between the trimmed V and J ends, which lost 0 bases and 8 bases, there was a span of 9 bases. Germline CDR1 and CDR2: SGHRS and YFSETQ. CDR3 size: 13 residues. The CDR3 protein is CASSLARGDEQFF. Written as DNA, the CDR3 is TGCGCCAGCAGCTTGGCCAGGGGCGATGAGCAGTTCTTC.

The chain recombines TRBV27 with TRBJ2-1, with D unresolved. Trimming stripped 3 bases from V and 0 bases from J, with 6 bases between. Germline V CDR1 and CDR2: MNHEY, SMNVEV (reference sequence). This CDR3 contains 14 residues. The CDR3 DNA follows: TGTGCCAGCAGTTTTTCTAGCTCCTACAATGAGCAGTTCTTC. Protein sequence: CASSFSSSYNEQFF.

This rearrangement joins TRBV7-9 to TRBJ2-2; 7 bases fit TRBD1. V dropped 5 bases and J dropped 2; count of bases not matched to a gene: 11. CDR1 is SEHNR and CDR2 is FQNEAQ in the germline V gene (reference sequence). The CDR3 is made up of 17 amino acids. CDR3 nucleotides: TGTGCCAGCAGCCGCGAACGACAGGGATCCAACACCGGGGAGCTGTTTTTT. Translating gives CASSRERQGSNTGELFF.

This sequence joins TRBV19 and TRBJ2-7, with 8 positions matching TRBD2. There are 14 residues in the CDR3. After removal of 6 bases from V and 3 bases from J, the junction contained 7 bases not matched to a gene. The germline CDR1 and CDR2 sequences are LNHDA and SQIVND (reference sequence). The CDR3 nucleotides read TGTGCCAGTAGGGATAGCGGGACGAGCTACGAGCAGTACTTC. Protein sequence: CASRDSGTSYEQYF.

The genes are TRBV19 and TRBJ1-3; perhaps TRBD1 as D (5 bases). Germline V gene data show CDR1 as LNHDA and CDR2 as SQIVND (reference sequence). The CDR3 consists of 14 residues. V was shortened by 7 bases and J by 2 bases, with 12 bases between the two germline ends. CDR3: CASNKGQTGNTIYF. In nucleotides, the CDR3 is TGTGCCAGTAATAAGGGGCAGACTGGAAACACCATATATTTT.

The chain uses TRBV7-2 and TRBJ2-5; 9 nucleotides agree with TRBD1. The J segment lost 5 bases and the V segment lost 5 bases, leaving 3 bases of the junction unmatched. The CDR3 is 13 residues long. Germline CDR1 SGHTA, CDR2 FQGNSA. The CDR3 loop reads CASSRTGVETQYF. The CDR3 DNA reads as TGTGCCAGCAGCCGGACAGGGGTCGAGACCCAGTACTTC.

The V call is TRBV6-5, the J call TRBJ1-2, with unresolved D. The CDR3 spans 15 residues. Trimming took off 8 bases at V and 2 bases at J, with 18 bases between the two ends. Germline V CDR1 and CDR2: MNHEY, SVGAGI. CDR3 sequence (DNA): TGTGCCAGCTCTAGGGTCCGGGATCCAAACTATGGCTACACCTTC. This gives the protein CASSRVRDPNYGYTF.

In DNA form, the CDR3 reads TGTGCCATCAGTGGAGTCAAGCGGGAACTCTACGAGCAGTACTTC. It yields the protein CAISGVKRELYEQYF. The chain joins TRBV10-3 to TRBJ2-7, with 7 bases that match TRBD2. The germline V gene encodes CDR1 ENHRY and CDR2 SYGVKD. The CDR3 totals 15 residues. V trimming: 4 bases; J trimming: 3 bases; junction bases outside the gene matches: 9.

The V and J genes are TRBV9 and TRBJ1-4, with D perhaps matching TRBD1 (6 bases). The V end was cut by 7 bases, the J end by 4 bases, with 17 bases between. This CDR3 contains 15 residues. Germline V gene data show CDR1 as SGDLS and CDR2 as YYNGEE. The CDR3 DNA sequence: TGTGCCAGCTCCGGGGCGACAGGAAGTAATGAAAAACTGTTTTTT. Its translation is CASSGATGSNEKLFF.

The V and J genes are TRBV27 and TRBJ1-1; TRBD1 is a possible D gene (5 bases). Germline values: CDR1 MNHEY, CDR2 SMNVEV (reference sequence). The CDR3 is made up of 14 amino acids. V dropped 2 bases and J dropped 7 bases, with 14 bases sitting between them. The CDR3 is CASSLSPGGGEAFF. The CDR3 DNA is TGTGCCAGCAGTTTAAGCCCCGGGGGGGGTGAAGCTTTCTTT.

J is TRBJ2-1 and V is TRBV4-3, with D maybe TRBD1 (5 bases). The V and J ends lost 0 bases and 0 bases respectively, with 12 bases between them. Germline lookup yields CDR1 LGHNA and CDR2 YSLEER. The CDR3 has 17 residues. CDR3 bases: TGCGCCAGCAGCCAAGAATTGGGGCTGAGCTCCTACAATGAGCAGTTCTTC. Protein product: CASSQELGLSSYNEQFF.

V gene TRBV2 combines with J gene TRBJ2-7, with a tentative D call TRBD2 (5 bases). Germline loops: CDR1 SNHLY, CDR2 FYNNEI. This CDR3 region has 13 residues. Deletions cut 2 bases from V and 6 bases from J, with 11 bases between. Here the CDR3 reads CASSESSGSEQYF. CDR3 nucleotide sequence: TGTGCCAGCAGTGAAAGCTCTGGGAGCGAGCAGTACTTC.

The chain couples TRBV19 to TRBJ1-1; D remains ambiguous. Germline CDR1 and CDR2: LNHDA and SQIVND (reference sequence). This CDR3 spans 13 amino acids. The germline V and J ends were trimmed by 2 bases and 4 bases, with 8 bases remaining between them. DNA of the CDR3: TGTGCCAGTAGTATATCCAGTCCCACTGAAGCTTTCTTT. It translates to CASSISSPTEAFF.

The V and J genes are TRBV15 and TRBJ1-3; tentatively, D is TRBD1 (5 bases). The ends were cut back, 0 bases at V and 2 bases at J, with 5 bases in the middle. The CDR3 sequence is 14 residues long. The germline V gene has CDR1 LNHNV and CDR2 YYDKDF (reference sequence). CDR3 in DNA: TGTGCCACCAGCAGAGACAGGGCTGGAAACACCATATATTTT. Amino acids: CATSRDRAGNTIYF.

The V gene is TRBV27, the J gene TRBJ2-5; a possible D gene is TRBD2 (5 bases). The CDR3 length is 14 residues. V was trimmed by 3 bases and J by 5 bases, leaving 13 bases between them. Germline V CDR1 and CDR2: MNHEY, SMNVEV (reference sequence). In nucleotides, the CDR3 is TGTGCCAGCAGTTTCTACGGGGTTTCTGAGACCCAGTACTTC. Translated, it gives CASSFYGVSETQYF.

The rearrangement joins TRBV28 to TRBJ2-1; 9 bases are shared with TRBD1. The CDR3 is 17 residues long. Germline CDR1 MDHEN, CDR2 SYDVKM. J was trimmed by 4 bases and V by 6 bases; bases with no gene match: 13. CDR3 in amino acids: CASRRDRVTRFYNEQFF. CDR3 in DNA: TGTGCCAGCAGGAGGGACAGGGTCACTCGTTTTTACAATGAGCAGTTCTTC.

J is TRBJ1-1 and V is TRBV5-6, with D perhaps TRBD1 (6 bases). Trimming took 4 bases from V and 4 from J, leaving 23 bases between them. The CDR3 spans 17 residues. Germline V gene data show CDR1 as SGHDT and CDR2 as YYEEEE. In DNA form, the CDR3 reads TGTGCCAGCAGCCGGGTGGGGGCCGTGTTCCGTGGCACTGAAGCTTTCTTT. Its translation: CASSRVGAVFRGTEAFF.

This chain links TRBV28 with TRBJ1-5; TRBD1 aligns across 9 bases. From germline, CDR1 is MDHEN and CDR2 SYDVKM. This CDR3 region has 19 residues. V was pared by 2 bases and J by 2 bases, with 13 bases of the junction left unmatched. The CDR3 coding sequence is TGTGCCAGCAGTTTACAGGGACAGGGAAAGGGAATTCGCAATCAGCCCCAGCATTTT. Translated: CASSLQGQGKGIRNQPQHF.

The chain combines TRBV7-6 with TRBJ2-5, with a possible D match to TRBD2 (5 bases). The CDR3 covers 15 residues. Germline assignment: CDR1 SGHVS and CDR2 FNYEAQ. V dropped 1 base and J dropped 2 bases, with 11 bases sitting between them. The CDR3, as DNA: TGTGCCAGCAGCTTAGTTCGGACTCGGCAAGAGACCCAGTACTTC. This translates into CASSLVRTRQETQYF.